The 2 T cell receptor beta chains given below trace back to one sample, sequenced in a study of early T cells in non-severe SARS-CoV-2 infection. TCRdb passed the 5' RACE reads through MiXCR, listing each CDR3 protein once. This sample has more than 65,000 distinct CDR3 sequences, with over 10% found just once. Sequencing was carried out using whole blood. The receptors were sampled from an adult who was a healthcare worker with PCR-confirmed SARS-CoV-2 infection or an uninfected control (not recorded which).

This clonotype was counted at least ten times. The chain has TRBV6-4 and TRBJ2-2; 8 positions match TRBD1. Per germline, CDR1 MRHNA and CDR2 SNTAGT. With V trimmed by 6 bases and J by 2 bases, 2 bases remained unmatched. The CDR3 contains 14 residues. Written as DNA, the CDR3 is TGTGCCAGCAGGACAGGGGCAAACACCGGGGAGCTGTTTTTT. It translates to CASRTGANTGELFF.

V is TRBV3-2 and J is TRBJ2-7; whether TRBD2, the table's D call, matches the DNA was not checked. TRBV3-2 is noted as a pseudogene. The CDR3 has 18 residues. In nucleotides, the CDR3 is TGTGCCAGCAGCCAAGGGACAGGACTAGCGGGTGAGAACTACGAGCAGTACTTC. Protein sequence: CASSQGTGLAGENYEQYF.